One T cell receptor (beta chain) is described in this entry. The data originate from a study of T-cell reconstitution after alpha-beta-depleted transplantation in children. The CDR3 has 14 amino acids. Germline CDR1 and CDR2: SQVTM and ANQGSEA. Trimming pared 4 bases from V and 0 bases from J, leaving 10 bases between. The TCRbeta library was prepared with unique molecular identifiers. TCRdb re-called the PCR reads with MiXCR, one entry per CDR3 protein. Seen here are more than 300,000 distinct CDR3 sequences, around 15% observed once, and the top ten hold around two fifths. This clonotype originated in a male patient aged 2 to 9 who had a stem cell transplant for acute lymphoblastic leukemia, so the T cells may come from the graft donor. The V gene is TRBV29-1, the J gene TRBJ1-5; D gene ambiguous. The specimen comprised PBMCs, mostly from graft donor cells, sampled 360 days after TCRalphabeta/CD19-depleted stem cell transplant. CDR3: CSVGVGNSNQPQHF. Here the CDR3 DNA reads TGCAGCGTTGGGGTAGGAAATAGCAATCAGCCCCAGCATTTT.